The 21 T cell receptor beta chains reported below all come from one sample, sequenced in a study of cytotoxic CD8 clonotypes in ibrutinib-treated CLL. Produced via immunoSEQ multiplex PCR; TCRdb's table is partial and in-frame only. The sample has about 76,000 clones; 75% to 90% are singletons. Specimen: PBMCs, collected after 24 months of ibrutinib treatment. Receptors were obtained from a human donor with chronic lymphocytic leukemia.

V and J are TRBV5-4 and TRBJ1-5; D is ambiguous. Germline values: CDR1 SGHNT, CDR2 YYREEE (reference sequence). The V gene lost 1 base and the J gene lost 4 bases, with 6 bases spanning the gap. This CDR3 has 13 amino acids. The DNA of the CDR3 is TGTGCCAGCAGCTTGTTCGGAAATCAGCCCCAGCATTTT. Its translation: CASSLFGNQPQHF.

This CDR3 reads CASSAETGPKTQYF. CDR3 nucleotides: TGTGCCAGCAGCGCCGAGACAGGGCCCAAGACCCAGTACTTC. The V and J genes are TRBV9 and TRBJ2-5; 7 nucleotides agree with TRBD1. V shed 3 bases and J 6 bases; nucleotides not matched to a gene: 8. Germline CDR1 reads SGDLS; CDR2 reads YYNGEE. The CDR3 has 14 residues.

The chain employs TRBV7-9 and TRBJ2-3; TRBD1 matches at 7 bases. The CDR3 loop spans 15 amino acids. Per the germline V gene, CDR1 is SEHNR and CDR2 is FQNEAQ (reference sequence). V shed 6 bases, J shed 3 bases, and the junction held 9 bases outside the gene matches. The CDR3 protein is CASSASTGLTDTQYF. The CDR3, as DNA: TGTGCCAGCAGTGCCTCGACAGGGTTAACAGATACGCAGTATTTT.

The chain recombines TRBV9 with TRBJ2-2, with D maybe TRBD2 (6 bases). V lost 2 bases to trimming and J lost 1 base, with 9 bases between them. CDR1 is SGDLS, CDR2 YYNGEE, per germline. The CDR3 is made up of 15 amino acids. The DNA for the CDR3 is TGTGCCAGCAGCGTTATAGCGGAGAACACCGGGGAGCTGTTTTTT. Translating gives CASSVIAENTGELFF.

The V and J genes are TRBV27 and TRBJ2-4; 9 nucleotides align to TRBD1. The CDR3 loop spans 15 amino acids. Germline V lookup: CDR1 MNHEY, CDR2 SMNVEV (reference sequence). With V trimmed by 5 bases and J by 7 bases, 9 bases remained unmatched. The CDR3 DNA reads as TGTGCCAGCAGTATAAGACAGGGGGACGTTAACATTCAGTACTTC. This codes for CASSIRQGDVNIQYF.

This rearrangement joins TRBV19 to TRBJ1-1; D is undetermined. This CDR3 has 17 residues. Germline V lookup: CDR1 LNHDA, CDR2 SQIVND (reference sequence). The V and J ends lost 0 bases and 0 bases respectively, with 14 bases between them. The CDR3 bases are TGTGCCAGTAGTATAGACCAGCGGGCCCATTTGAACACTGAAGCTTTCTTT. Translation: CASSIDQRAHLNTEAFF.

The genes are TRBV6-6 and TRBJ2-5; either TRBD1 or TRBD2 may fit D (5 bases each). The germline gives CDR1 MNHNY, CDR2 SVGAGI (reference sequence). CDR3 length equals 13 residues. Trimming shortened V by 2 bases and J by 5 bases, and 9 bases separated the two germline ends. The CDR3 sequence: CASSYIWGETQYF. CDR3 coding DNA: TGTGCCAGCAGTTACATATGGGGGGAGACCCAGTACTTC.

The CDR3 nucleotides read TGTGCCAGCACCGGAAGGACAGGGGGTATTAATGAGCAGTTCTTC. Translating it yields CASTGRTGGINEQFF. The V and J genes are TRBV14 and TRBJ2-1; 10 nucleotides line up with TRBD1. From germline, CDR1 is SGHDN and CDR2 FVKESK. V shed 7 bases and J 7 bases; nucleotides not matched to a gene: 10. The length of the CDR3 is 15 residues.

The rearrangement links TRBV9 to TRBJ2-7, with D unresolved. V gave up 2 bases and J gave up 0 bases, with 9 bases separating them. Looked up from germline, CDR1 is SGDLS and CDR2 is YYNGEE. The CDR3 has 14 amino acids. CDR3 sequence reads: CASSVLSTSYEQYF. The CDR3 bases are TGTGCCAGCAGCGTCTTATCCACCTCCTACGAGCAGTACTTC. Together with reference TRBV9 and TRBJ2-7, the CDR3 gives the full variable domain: DSGVTQTPKHLITATGQRVTLRCSPRSGDLSVYWYQQSLDQGLQFLIQYYNGEERAKGNILERFSAQQFPDLHSELNLSSLELGDSALYFCASSVLSTSYEQYFGPGTRLTVT.

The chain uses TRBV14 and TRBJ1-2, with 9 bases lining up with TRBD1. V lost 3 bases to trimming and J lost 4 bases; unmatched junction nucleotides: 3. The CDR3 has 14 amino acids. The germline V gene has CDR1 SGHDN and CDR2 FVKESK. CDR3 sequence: CASSHSDRGYGYTF. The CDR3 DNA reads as TGTGCCAGCAGCCACTCGGACAGGGGCTATGGCTACACCTTC.

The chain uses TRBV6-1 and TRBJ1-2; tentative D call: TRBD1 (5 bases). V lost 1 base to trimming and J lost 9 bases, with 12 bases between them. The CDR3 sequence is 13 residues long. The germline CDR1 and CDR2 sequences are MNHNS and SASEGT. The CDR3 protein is CASSEEGYRRYTF. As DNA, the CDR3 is TGTGCCAGCAGTGAAGAAGGTTACAGGCGCTACACCTTC.

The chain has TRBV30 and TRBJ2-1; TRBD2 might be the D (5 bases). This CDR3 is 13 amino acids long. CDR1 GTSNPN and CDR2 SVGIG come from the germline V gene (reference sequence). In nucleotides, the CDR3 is TGTGCGACCGGGCGGCGAGGGTACAATGAGCAGTTCTTC. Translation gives CATGRRGYNEQFF.

CDR3 loop: CASSLSSGSGLGKFF. CDR3 nucleotides: TGTGCCAGCAGCTTGAGTAGCGGGAGTGGCCTAGGGAAGTTCTTC. The chain is built from TRBV7-2 and TRBJ2-1; 9 positions agree with TRBD2. This CDR3 is 15 amino acids long. Germline V gene sequence: CDR1 SGHTA, CDR2 FQGNSA. Trimming took 3 bases from V and 14 from J; bases not matched to a gene: 14.

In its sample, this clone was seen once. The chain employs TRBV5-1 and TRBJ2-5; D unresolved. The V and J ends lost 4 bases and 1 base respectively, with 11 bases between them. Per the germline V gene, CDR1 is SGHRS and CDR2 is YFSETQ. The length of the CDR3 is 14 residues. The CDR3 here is CASSPTASQETQYF. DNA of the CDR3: TGCGCCAGCAGCCCCACAGCCTCCCAAGAGACCCAGTACTTC.

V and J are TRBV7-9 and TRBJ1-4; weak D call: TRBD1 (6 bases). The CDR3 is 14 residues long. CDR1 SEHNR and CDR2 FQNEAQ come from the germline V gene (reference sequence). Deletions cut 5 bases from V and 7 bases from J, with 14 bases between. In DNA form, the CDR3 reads TGTGCCAGCAGCCCGACCGAAGGGGGTGAAAAACTGTTTTTT. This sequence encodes CASSPTEGGEKLFF.

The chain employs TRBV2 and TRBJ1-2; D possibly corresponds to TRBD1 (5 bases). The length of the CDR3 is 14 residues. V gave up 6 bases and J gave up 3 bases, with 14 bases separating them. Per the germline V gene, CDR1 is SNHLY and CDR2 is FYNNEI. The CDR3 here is CASSGGGFDYGYTF. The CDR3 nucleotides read TGTGCCAGCAGCGGGGGTGGATTTGACTATGGCTACACCTTC.

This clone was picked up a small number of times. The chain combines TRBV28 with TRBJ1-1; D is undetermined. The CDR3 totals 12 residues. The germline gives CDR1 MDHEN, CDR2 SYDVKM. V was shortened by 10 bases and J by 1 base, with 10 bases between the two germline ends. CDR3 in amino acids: CATHLGNTEAFF. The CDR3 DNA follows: TGTGCCACCCATCTGGGGAACACTGAAGCTTTCTTT.

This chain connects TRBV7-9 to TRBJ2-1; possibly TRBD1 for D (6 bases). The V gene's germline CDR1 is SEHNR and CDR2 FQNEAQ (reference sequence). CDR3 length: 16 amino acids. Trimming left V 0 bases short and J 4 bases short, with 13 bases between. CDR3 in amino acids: CASSLATGSLYNEQFF. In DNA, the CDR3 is TGTGCCAGCAGCTTAGCTACAGGGTCTCTATACAATGAGCAGTTCTTC.

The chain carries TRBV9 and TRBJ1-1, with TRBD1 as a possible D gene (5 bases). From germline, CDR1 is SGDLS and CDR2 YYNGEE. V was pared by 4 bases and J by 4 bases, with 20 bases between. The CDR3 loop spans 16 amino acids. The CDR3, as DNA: TGTGCCAGCAGCCGAGGGCCCCGGGGGTCTGGCACTGAAGCTTTCTTT. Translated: CASSRGPRGSGTEAFF.

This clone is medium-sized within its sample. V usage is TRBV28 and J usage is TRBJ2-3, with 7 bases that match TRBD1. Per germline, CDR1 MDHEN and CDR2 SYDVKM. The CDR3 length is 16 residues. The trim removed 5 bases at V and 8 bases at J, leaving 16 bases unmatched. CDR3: CASSTRRQGVQGTQYF. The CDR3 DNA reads TGTGCCAGCAGTACCAGGAGGCAGGGGGTTCAAGGTACGCAGTATTTT.

CDR3 loop: CATRTDSGNTIYF. DNA of the CDR3: TGTGCCACCCGGACGGACTCTGGAAACACCATATATTTT. The gene calls are TRBV10-3 and TRBJ1-3; D gene uncertain. The CDR3 covers 13 residues. From germline, CDR1 is ENHRY and CDR2 SYGVKD. With 10 bases removed from V and 0 bases from J, the gap between germline ends came to 10 bases.